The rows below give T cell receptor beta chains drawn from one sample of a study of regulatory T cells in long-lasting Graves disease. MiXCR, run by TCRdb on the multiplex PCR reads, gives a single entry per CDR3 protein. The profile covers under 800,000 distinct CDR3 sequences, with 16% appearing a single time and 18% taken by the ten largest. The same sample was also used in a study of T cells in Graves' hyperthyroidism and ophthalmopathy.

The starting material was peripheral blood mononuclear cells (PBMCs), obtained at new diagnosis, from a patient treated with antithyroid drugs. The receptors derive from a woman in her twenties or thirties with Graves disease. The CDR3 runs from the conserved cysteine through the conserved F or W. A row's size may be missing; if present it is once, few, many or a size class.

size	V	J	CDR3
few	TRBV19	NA	CASSTMDRVGETQYF
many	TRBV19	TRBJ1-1	CASSIPGRGDTEAFF
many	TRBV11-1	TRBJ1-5	CASSYTPEGAQHF
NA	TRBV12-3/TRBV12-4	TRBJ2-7	CASGWGQGGTYEQYF
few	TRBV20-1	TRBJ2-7	CSARDFSGASGTYEQYF
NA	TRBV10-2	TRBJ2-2	CAIDTAGPNTGELFF
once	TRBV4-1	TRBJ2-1	CASSQGMVGGGSNEQFF
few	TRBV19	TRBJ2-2	CASRRRLAGPGGELFF
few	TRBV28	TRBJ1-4	CASLGLELFF
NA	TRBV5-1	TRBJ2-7	CASSLDPSEQYF
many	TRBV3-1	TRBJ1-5	CASSQDQGGVNQPQHF
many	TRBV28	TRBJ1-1	CASSFSWEQPGQGGSPWNTEAFF
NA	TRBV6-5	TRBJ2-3	CASSLGPRTDTQYF
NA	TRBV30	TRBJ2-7	CAWSVQLYEQYF
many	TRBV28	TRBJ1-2	CASSFDRKVYGYTF
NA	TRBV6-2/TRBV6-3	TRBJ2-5	CASSYSAGGASETQYF